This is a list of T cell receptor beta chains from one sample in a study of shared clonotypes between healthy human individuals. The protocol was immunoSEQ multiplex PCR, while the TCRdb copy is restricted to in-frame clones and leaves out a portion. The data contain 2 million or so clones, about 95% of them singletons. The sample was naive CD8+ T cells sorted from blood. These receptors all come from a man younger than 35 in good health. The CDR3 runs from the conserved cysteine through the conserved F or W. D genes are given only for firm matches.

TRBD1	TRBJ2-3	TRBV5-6	CASSEGQGADTQYF
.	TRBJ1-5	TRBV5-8	CASSPTGQPQHF
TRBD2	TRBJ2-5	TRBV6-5	CASSSSPGGAQETQYF
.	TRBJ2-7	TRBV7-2	CASSYGASSYEQYF
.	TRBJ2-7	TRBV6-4	CASSDADSPLYEQYF
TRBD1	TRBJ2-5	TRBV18	CASSPPRTGEGQETQYF
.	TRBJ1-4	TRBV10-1	CASSEGTESNEKLFF
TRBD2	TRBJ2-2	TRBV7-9	CASSPSGRAGELFF
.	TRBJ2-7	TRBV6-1	CASSEDHSYEQYF
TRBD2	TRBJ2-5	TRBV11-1	CASSFGSGGLWETQYF
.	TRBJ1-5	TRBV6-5	CASSPVPGSNQPQHF
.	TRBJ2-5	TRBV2	CASNPVGGETQYF
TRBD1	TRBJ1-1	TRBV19	CASTLRGGGLNTEAFF
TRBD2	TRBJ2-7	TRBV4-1	CASSQDFSGGAYEQYF
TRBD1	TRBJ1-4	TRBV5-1	CASSSTGTNEKLFF
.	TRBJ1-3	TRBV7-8	CASSLAGVPGWASGNTIYF
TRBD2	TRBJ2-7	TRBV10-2	CASSTSGDFYEQYF
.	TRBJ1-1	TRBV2	CASSEWTESTFF
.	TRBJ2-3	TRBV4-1	CASSQGQTRTDTQYF
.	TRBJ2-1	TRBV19	CASSTSGGPYNEQFF
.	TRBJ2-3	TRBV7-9	CASSLLMGPTDTQYF
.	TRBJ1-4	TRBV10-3	CAISQGGIDEKLFF
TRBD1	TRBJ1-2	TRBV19	CASSIPATGDYGYTF
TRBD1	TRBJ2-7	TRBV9	CASSDHGTGNYEQYF
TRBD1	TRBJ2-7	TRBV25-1	CASSANDRGYEQYF
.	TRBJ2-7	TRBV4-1	CASSSRDHYEQYF
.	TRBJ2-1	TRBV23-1	CASSQPPGPPYNEQFF
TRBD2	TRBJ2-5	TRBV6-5	CASSYSERGQETQYF
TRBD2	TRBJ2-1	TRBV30	CAWSVLSGGEQFF
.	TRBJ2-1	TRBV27	CASSLSGPQPNHNEQFF
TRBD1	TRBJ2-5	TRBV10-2	CASTESTGEETQYF
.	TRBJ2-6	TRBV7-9	CASSLALGASGANVLTF
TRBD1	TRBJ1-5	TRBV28	CASRGQIYSNQPQHF
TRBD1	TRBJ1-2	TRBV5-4	CASSLQGSLNYGYTF
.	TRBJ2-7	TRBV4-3	CASSQGTAIGDEQYF
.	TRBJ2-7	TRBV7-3	CASSPTGGEQYF